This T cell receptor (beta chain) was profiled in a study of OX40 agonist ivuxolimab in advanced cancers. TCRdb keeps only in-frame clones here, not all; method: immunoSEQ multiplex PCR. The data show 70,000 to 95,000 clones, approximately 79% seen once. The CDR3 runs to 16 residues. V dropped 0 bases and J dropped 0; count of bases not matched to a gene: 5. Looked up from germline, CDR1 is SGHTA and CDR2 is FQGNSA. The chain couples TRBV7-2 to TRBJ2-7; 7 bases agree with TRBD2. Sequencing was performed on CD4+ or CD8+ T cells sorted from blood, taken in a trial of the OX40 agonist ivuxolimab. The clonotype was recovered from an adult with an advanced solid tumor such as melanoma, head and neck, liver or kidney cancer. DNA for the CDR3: TGTGCCAGCAGCTTAGCGGCTGGCGGGAGCTCCTACGAGCAGTACTTC. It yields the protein CASSLAAGGSSYEQYF.